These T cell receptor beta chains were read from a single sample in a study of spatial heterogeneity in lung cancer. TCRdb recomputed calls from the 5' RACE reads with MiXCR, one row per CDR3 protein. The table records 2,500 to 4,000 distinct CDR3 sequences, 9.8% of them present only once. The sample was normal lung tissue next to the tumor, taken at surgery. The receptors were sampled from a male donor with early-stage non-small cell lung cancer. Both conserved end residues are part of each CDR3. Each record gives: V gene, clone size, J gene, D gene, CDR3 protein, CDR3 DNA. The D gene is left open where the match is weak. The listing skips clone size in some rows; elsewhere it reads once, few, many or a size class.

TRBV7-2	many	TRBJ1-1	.	CASSHGLIEAFF	TGTGCCAGCAGCCATGGGTTAATTGAAGCTTTCTTT
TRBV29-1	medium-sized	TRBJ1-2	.	CSVEGSGGGYTF	TGCAGCGTTGAAGGTTCCGGGGGAGGCTACACCTTC
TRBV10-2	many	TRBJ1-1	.	CASSGSGSAEAFF	TGCGCCAGCAGTGGCTCAGGGTCCGCTGAAGCTTTCTTT
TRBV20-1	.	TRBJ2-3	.	CSARVPLATSTDTQYF	TGCAGTGCTAGAGTCCCCCTAGCGACTAGCACAGATACGCAGTATTTT
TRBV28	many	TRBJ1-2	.	CASSTFEGTTKGYTF	TGTGCCAGCAGTACATTCGAGGGGACTACGAAAGGCTACACCTTC
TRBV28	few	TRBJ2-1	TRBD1	CASSFYGTENNEQFF	TGTGCCAGCAGTTTTTATGGGACAGAAAACAATGAGCAGTTCTTC
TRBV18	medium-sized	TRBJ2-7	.	CASSPTGIGVLSEQYF	TGTGCCAGCTCACCTACAGGGATTGGGGTTCTCAGCGAGCAGTACTTC
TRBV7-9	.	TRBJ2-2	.	CASTGDSGELFF	TGTGCCAGCACAGGGGATTCCGGGGAGCTGTTTTTT
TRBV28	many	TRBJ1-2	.	CASSLWAGLGYTF	TGTGCCAGCAGTTTATGGGCGGGGTTAGGCTACACCTTC
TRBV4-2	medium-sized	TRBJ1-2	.	CASSRARTADNYGYTF	TGTGCCAGCAGCCGGGCGAGGACAGCTGACAACTATGGCTACACCTTC
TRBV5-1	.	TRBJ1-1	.	CASSLLVSDTEAFF	TGCGCCAGCAGCCTTTTGGTTTCAGACACTGAAGCTTTCTTT
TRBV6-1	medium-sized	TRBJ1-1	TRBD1	CASTLDRARTEAFF	TGTGCCAGCACCCTAGACAGGGCGAGAACTGAAGCTTTCTTT
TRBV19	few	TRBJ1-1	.	CASRTTVDTEAFF	TGTGCCAGTAGAACTACAGTAGACACTGAAGCTTTCTTT
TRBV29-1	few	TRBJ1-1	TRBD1	CSGTGDTEAFF	TGCAGCGGGACAGGGGACACTGAAGCTTTCTTT
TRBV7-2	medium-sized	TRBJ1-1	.	CASSSWGSEAFF	TGTGCCAGCAGCTCCTGGGGGTCAGAAGCTTTCTTT
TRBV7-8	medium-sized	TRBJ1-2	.	CASSLARRAENYGYTF	TGTGCCAGCAGCTTAGCGCGGAGGGCGGAAAACTATGGCTACACCTTC
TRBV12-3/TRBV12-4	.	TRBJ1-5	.	CASTNPLDSYSNQPQHF	TGTGCCAGCACCAACCCCCTGGACAGTTATAGCAATCAGCCCCAGCATTTT
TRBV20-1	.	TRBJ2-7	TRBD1	CSATRDRGIYEQYF	TGCAGTGCTACCCGGGACAGGGGCATTTACGAGCAGTACTTC
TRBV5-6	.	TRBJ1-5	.	CASSLQGSWNQPQHF	TGTGCCAGCAGCTTGCAAGGGTCGTGGAATCAGCCCCAGCATTTT
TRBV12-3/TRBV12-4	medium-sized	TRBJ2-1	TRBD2	CAIEGLAGTEQFF	TGTGCCATCGAGGGACTAGCGGGAACTGAGCAGTTCTTC
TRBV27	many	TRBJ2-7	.	CASKSPPDAYEQYF	TGTGCCAGCAAGAGCCCCCCGGACGCCTACGAGCAGTACTTC
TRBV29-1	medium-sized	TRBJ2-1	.	CSVESQGTPQGYNEQFF	TGCAGCGTTGAATCGCAGGGGACTCCCCAAGGATACAATGAGCAGTTCTTC
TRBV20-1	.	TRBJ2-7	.	CSVAGSASSYEQYF	TGCAGTGTCGCGGGGAGCGCCAGCTCCTACGAGCAGTACTTC
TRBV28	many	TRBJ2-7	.	CASSSGTGLYEQYF	TGTGCCAGCAGTTCCGGCACAGGTCTATACGAGCAGTACTTC
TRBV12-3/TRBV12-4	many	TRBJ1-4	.	CASAWGGNEKLFF	TGTGCCAGCGCTTGGGGGGGGAATGAAAAACTGTTTTTT
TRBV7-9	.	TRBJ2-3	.	CASSLRGTGDTQYF	TGTGCCAGCAGCTTAAGGGGCACAGGGGATACGCAGTATTTT
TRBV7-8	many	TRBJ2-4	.	CASSPPRSGENIQYF	TGTGCCAGCAGCCCCCCTAGGTCAGGGGAAAACATTCAGTACTTC
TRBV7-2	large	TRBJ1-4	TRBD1	CASSFSGGEKLFF	TGTGCCAGCAGCTTCTCAGGGGGTGAAAAACTGTTTTTT
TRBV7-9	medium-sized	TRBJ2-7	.	CASSLWRPPYEQYF	TGTGCCAGCAGCTTATGGAGGCCGCCCTACGAGCAGTACTTC
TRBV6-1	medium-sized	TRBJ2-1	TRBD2	CASSETGTSGYNEQFF	TGTGCCAGCAGTGAGACCGGGACTAGCGGCTACAATGAGCAGTTCTTC
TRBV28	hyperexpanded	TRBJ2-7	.	CASSLLPRQPMEYF	TGTGCCAGCAGCCTCCTCCCCCGACAGCCCATGGAGTACTTC
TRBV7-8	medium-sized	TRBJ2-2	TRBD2	CASSLSGSNTGELFF	TGTGCCAGCAGCTTAAGCGGGAGCAACACCGGGGAGCTGTTTTTT
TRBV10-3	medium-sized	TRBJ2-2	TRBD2	CAISEVGGTTGELFF	TGTGCCATCAGTGAGGTCGGGGGGACTACCGGGGAGCTGTTTTTT
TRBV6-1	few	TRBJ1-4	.	CASSDIAGALFF	TGTGCCAGCAGTGATATAGCGGGGGCCCTGTTTTTT
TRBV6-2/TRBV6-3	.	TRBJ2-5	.	CASSYGETQYF	TGTGCCAGCAGTTATGGAGAGACCCAGTACTTC
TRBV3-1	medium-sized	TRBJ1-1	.	CASSQEENTEAFF	TGTGCCAGCAGCCAAGAGGAGAACACTGAAGCTTTCTTT
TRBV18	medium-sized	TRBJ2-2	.	CASSPPPGKTGELFF	TGTGCCAGCTCACCACCGCCAGGGAAAACCGGGGAGCTGTTTTTT